These T cell receptor beta chains were read from a single sample in a study of blood T cell repertoires in COVID-19. Clones were read by immunoSEQ multiplex PCR, and TCRdb kept only the in-frame ones, dropping some. The repertoire holds roughly 150,000 clones, over 75% seen once, with more than 14% in the top ten. Sequencing was performed on peripheral blood. Every receptor here comes from a woman between 40 and 55 years old with acute or convalescent COVID-19. CDR3s include the opening cysteine and the closing phenylalanine or tryptophan. The order of the fields is CDR3 length, V gene, J gene, D gene, clone size, CDR3 protein, CDR3 DNA. The D gene is left open where the match is weak. Clone size is shown for a subset of rows, as once, few, many or a class of expanded clone.

14	TRBV3-1/TRBV3-2	TRBJ2-1	-	-	CASSQEIGSNEQFF	TGTGCCAGCAGCCAAGAAATCGGGAGTAATGAGCAGTTCTTC
15	TRBV6-6	TRBJ2-1	-	-	CASSSSGGSDNEQFF	TGTGCCAGCAGTTCTAGTGGGGGGTCCGACAATGAGCAGTTCTTC
16	TRBV3-1/TRBV3-2	TRBJ1-2	-	once	CASSQVPDSGLYGYTF	TGTGCCAGCAGCCAAGTACCCGATTCTGGGCTCTATGGCTACACCTTC
18	TRBV6-2/TRBV6-3	TRBJ2-6	TRBD2	few	CASSSHGTSSSGANVLTF	TGTGCCAGCAGTTCCCACGGGACTAGTTCCTCTGGGGCCAACGTCCTGACTTTC
14	TRBV14	TRBJ2-2	-	-	CASSQVRGAGELFF	TGTGCCAGCAGCCAAGTTCGGGGTGCCGGGGAGCTGTTTTTT
14	TRBV3-1/TRBV3-2	TRBJ1-1	-	-	CASRASDANTEAFF	TGTGCCAGCAGAGCATCCGATGCGAACACTGAAGCTTTCTTT
13	TRBV6-1	TRBJ1-1	-	-	CASSEEGWTEAFF	TGTGCCAGCAGTGAGGAGGGGTGGACTGAAGCTTTCTTT
13	TRBV2	TRBJ1-2	-	-	CASISQGGYGYTF	TGTGCCAGCATTTCCCAGGGAGGCTATGGCTACACCTTC
15	TRBV6-6	TRBJ1-5	-	once	CASSYNQGLNQPQHF	TGTGCCAGCAGTTACAATCAGGGGCTGAATCAGCCCCAGCATTTT
19	TRBV11-2	TRBJ2-5	TRBD1	-	CASSLVAQTRGSELETQYF	TGTGCCAGCAGCTTAGTCGCCCAGACCAGGGGGTCGGAGTTGGAGACCCAGTACTTC
16	TRBV3-1/TRBV3-2	TRBJ1-4	TRBD1	-	CASSQLPGTGDEKLFF	TGTGCCAGCAGCCAATTGCCCGGGACAGGGGATGAAAAACTGTTTTTT
14	TRBV28	TRBJ1-1	-	-	CASSSGHPNTEAFF	TGTGCCAGCAGTTCGGGACACCCGAACACTGAAGCTTTCTTT
14	TRBV15	TRBJ1-4	-	-	CATSLFGQDEKLFF	-
15	TRBV6-5	TRBJ2-2	-	-	CASSLQGSRTGELFF	TGTGCCAGCAGTTTACAGGGTAGTCGCACCGGGGAGCTGTTTTTT
16	TRBV4-1	TRBJ2-2	TRBD1	-	CASSQAGTANTGELFF	TGCGCCAGCAGCCAAGCAGGGACAGCGAACACCGGGGAGCTGTTTTTT
13	TRBV14	TRBJ2-4	-	-	CASSQERYNIQYF	TGTGCCAGCAGCCAAGAGAGATATAACATTCAGTACTTC
13	TRBV29-1	TRBJ2-7	TRBD1	-	CSVPADRADEQYF	TGCAGCGTCCCCGCGGACAGGGCCGACGAGCAGTACTTC
16	TRBV6-5	TRBJ2-1	TRBD1	few	CASSYLGQGSYNEQFF	TGTGCCAGCAGTTACCTTGGACAGGGGTCCTACAATGAGCAGTTCTTC
16	TRBV5-1	TRBJ1-1	TRBD1	-	CASSIGRDRMNTEAFF	TGCGCCAGCAGCATAGGAAGGGACAGAATGAACACTGAAGCTTTCTTT
14	TRBV7-9	TRBJ2-5	-	-	CASSLLVGGETQYF	TGTGCCAGCAGCTTACTAGTTGGAGGGGAGACCCAGTACTTC
11	TRBV11-2	TRBJ2-2	-	-	CASSSTGELFF	TGTGCCAGCAGCTCAACCGGGGAGCTGTTTTTT
17	TRBV4-2	TRBJ2-3	-	-	CASSQRSAGAGTDTQYF	TGTGCCAGCAGCCAGAGGTCGGCGGGGGCGGGCACAGATACGCAGTATTTT
16	TRBV6-2/TRBV6-3	TRBJ2-1	TRBD2	-	CASSTPLAGVYNEQFF	TGTGCCAGCAGTACCCCTCTAGCGGGGGTATACAATGAGCAGTTCTTC
15	TRBV7-2	TRBJ1-5	-	-	CASSLVTGTDQPQHF	TGTGCCAGCAGCTTAGTAACAGGGACCGATCAGCCCCAGCATTTT
16	TRBV7-3	TRBJ1-6	TRBD1	few	CASSLRGDRGDSPLHF	TGTGCCAGCAGCTTAAGAGGGGACAGGGGAGATTCACCCCTCCACTTT
17	TRBV4-2	TRBJ1-2	-	once	CASSPYTNTGTNYGYTF	TGTGCCAGCAGCCCCTACACCAACACAGGGACCAACTATGGCTACACCTTC
11	TRBV6-6	TRBJ2-7	-	-	CASSPLNEQYF	TGTGCCAGCAGTCCGTTAAACGAGCAGTACTTC
14	TRBV2	TRBJ1-6	TRBD1	-	CASSERQGASPLHF	TGTGCCAGCAGTGAAAGGCAGGGGGCGTCACCCCTCCACTTT
18	TRBV5-4	TRBJ1-3	TRBD1	-	CASSLGGRQGTGGNTIYF	TGTGCCAGCAGCTTGGGGGGAAGACAGGGCACAGGGGGAAACACCATATATTTT
15	TRBV7-3	TRBJ1-1	TRBD1	-	CASSRDRGPGTEAFF	TGTGCCAGCAGCCGCGACAGGGGCCCTGGGACTGAAGCTTTCTTT
15	TRBV4-1	TRBJ2-7	-	few	CASSQGFRPRGEQYF	TGCGCCAGCAGCCAAGGTTTTCGGCCTCGGGGCGAGCAGTACTTC
15	TRBV5-6	TRBJ2-7	TRBD1	-	CASSPSGTGRYEQYF	TGTGCCAGCAGCCCTTCCGGGACAGGGAGGTACGAGCAGTACTTC
16	TRBV19	TRBJ2-2	-	once	CASSIERARNTGELFF	TGTGCCAGTAGTATAGAACGAGCGAGGAACACCGGGGAGCTGTTTTTT
13	TRBV7-9	TRBJ2-7	TRBD1	-	CASSSGQGREQYF	TGTGCCAGCAGCTCGGGACAGGGAAGGGAGCAGTACTTC
14	TRBV3-1/TRBV3-2	TRBJ1-1	-	-	CASRAGTLNTEAFF	TGTGCCAGCAGGGCCGGGACATTGAACACTGAAGCTTTCTTT
15	TRBV12-1	TRBJ2-7	-	-	CASSFRDRSYYEQYF	TGTGCCAGCAGCTTTCGGGACAGGTCTTACTACGAGCAGTACTTC
16	TRBV9	TRBJ2-1	TRBD2	-	CASTPLGRERDNEQFF	TGTGCCAGCACACCCCTGGGGCGGGAGAGAGACAATGAGCAGTTCTTC
15	TRBV6-5	TRBJ1-5	-	-	CASSNTLNSNQPQHF	TGTGCCAGCAGTAATACACTAAACAGCAATCAGCCCCAGCATTTT
14	TRBV2	TRBJ1-1	-	-	CASVLLQVNTEAFF	TGTGCCAGCGTCCTCCTACAGGTTAACACTGAAGCTTTCTTT
14	TRBV27	TRBJ2-7	-	-	CASSLEAGVYEQYF	TGTGCCAGCAGTTTAGAAGCCGGGGTCTACGAGCAGTACTTC
17	TRBV13	TRBJ2-3	-	-	CASSSSGWVTSTDTQYF	TGTGCCAGCAGCTCCAGTGGCTGGGTGACTAGCACAGATACGCAGTATTTT